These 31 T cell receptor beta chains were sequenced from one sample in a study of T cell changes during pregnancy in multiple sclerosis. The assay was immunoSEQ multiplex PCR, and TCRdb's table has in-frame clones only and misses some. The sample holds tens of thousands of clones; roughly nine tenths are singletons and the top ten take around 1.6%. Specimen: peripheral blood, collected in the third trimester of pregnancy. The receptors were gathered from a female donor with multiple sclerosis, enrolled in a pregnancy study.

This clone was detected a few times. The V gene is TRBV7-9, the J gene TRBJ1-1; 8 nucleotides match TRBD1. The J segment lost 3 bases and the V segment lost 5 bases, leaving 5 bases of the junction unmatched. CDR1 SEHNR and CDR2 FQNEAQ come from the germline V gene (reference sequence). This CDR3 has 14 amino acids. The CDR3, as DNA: TGTGCCAGCAGCCAAGACAGGGGACACACTGAAGCTTTCTTT. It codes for CASSQDRGHTEAFF.

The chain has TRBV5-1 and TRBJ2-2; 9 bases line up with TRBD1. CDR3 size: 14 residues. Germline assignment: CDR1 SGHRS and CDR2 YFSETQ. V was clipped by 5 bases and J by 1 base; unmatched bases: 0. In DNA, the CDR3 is TGCGCCAGCAGGGGACAGGGGAACACCGGGGAGCTGTTTTTT. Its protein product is CASRGQGNTGELFF.

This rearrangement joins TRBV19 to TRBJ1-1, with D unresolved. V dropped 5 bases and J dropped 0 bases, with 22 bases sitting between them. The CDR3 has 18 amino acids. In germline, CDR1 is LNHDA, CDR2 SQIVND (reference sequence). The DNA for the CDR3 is TGTGCCAGTAGTTCGAGACCCGGCCTGATGGGAGTGAACACTGAAGCTTTCTTT. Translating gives CASSSRPGLMGVNTEAFF.

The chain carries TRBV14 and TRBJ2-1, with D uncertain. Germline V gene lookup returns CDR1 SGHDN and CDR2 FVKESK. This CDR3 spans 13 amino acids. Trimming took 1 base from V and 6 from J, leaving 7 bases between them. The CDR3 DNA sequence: TGTGCCAGCAGCCAAGCCGGGTTCAATGAGCAGTTCTTC. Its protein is CASSQAGFNEQFF. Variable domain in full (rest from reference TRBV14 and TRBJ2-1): EAGVTQFPSHSVIEKGQTVTLRCDPISGHDNLYWYRRVMGKEIKFLLHFVKESKQDESGMPNNRFLAERTGGTYSTLKVQPAELEDSGVYFCASSQAGFNEQFFGPGTRLTVL.

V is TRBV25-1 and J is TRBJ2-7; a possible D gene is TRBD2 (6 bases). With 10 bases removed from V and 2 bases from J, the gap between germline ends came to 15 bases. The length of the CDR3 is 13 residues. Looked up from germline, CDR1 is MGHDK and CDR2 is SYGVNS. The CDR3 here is CATLGGRPYEQYF. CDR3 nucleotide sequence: TGTGCCACCTTGGGAGGCCGGCCCTACGAGCAGTACTTC.

Written as DNA, the CDR3 is TGTGCCAGCAGTTTAGGGGCAGGGTATGGCTACACCTTC. Encoded protein: CASSLGAGYGYTF. V gene TRBV27 combines with J gene TRBJ1-2, with D perhaps matching TRBD1 (5 bases). Trimming cost V 2 bases and J 5 bases, with 9 bases left between them. CDR1 and CDR2 (germline): MNHEY, SMNVEV (reference sequence). The CDR3 runs to 13 residues.

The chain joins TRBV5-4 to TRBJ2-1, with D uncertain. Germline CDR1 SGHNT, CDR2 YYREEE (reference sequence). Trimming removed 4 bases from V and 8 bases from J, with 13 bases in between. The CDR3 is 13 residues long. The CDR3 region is CASSLDSNDEQFF. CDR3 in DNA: TGTGCCAGCAGCCTGGATAGCAACGATGAGCAGTTCTTC.

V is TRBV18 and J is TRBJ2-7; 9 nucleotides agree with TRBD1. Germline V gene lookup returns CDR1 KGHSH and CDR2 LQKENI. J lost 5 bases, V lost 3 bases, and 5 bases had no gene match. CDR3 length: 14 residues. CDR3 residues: CASSPGDRVHEQYF. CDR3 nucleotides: TGTGCCAGCTCACCTGGGGACAGGGTCCACGAGCAGTACTTC.

The CDR3 reads CASSTFPGGSADTQYF. The CDR3 coding sequence is TGCGCCAGCAGCACGTTTCCGGGGGGCTCCGCGGATACGCAGTATTTT. The chain couples TRBV4-3 to TRBJ2-3, with D perhaps matching TRBD2 (7 bases). CDR1 LGHNA and CDR2 YSLEER come from the germline V gene. The CDR3 extends over 16 amino acids. The V end was cut by 5 bases, the J end by 6 bases, with 21 bases between.

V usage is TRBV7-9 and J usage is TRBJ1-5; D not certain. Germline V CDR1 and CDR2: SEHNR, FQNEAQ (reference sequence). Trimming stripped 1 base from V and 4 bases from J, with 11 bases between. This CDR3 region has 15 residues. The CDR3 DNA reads TGTGCCAGCAGCTTAGATCGGTGGGAGAATCAGCCCCAGCATTTT. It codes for CASSLDRWENQPQHF.

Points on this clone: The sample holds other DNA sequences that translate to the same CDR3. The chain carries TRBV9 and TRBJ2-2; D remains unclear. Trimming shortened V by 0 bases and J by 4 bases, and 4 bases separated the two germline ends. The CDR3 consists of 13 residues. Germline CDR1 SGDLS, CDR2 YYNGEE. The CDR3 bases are TGTGCCAGCAGCGTAGGAGGCACCGGGGAGCTGTTTTTT. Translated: CASSVGGTGELFF.

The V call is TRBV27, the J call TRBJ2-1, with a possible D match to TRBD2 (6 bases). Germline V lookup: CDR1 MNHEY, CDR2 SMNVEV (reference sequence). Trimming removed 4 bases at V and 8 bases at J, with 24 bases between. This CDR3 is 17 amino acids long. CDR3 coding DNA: TGTGCCAGCAGTTCTTCCCTAGGCGGGACCCACGCATATGAGCAGTTCTTC. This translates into CASSSSLGGTHAYEQFF.

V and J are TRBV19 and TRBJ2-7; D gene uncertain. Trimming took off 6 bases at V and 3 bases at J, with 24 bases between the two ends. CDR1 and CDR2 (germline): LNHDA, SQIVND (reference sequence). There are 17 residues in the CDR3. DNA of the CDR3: TGTGCCAGTAGCCATTCGTATGGGCAAGCCAACGACTACGAGCAGTACTTC. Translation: CASSHSYGQANDYEQYF.

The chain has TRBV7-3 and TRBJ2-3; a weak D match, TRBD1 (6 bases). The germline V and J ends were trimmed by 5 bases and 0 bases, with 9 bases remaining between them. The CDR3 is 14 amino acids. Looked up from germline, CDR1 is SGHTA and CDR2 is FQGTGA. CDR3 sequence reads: CASSPGASTDTQYF. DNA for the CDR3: TGTGCCAGCAGCCCAGGGGCCAGCACAGATACGCAGTATTTT.

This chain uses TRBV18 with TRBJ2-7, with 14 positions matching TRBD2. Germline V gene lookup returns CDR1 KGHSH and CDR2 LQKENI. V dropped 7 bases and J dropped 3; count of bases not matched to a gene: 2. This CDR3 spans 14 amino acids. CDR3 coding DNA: TGTGCCAGCTTAGGACTAGCGGGAGGCTACGAGCAGTACTTC. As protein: CASLGLAGGYEQYF. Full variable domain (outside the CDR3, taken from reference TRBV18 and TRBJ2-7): NAGVMQNPRHLVRRRGQEARLRCSPMKGHSHVYWYRQLPEEGLKFMVYLQKENIIDESGMPKERFSAEFPKEGPSILRIQQVVRGDSAAYFCASLGLAGGYEQYFGPGTRLTVT.

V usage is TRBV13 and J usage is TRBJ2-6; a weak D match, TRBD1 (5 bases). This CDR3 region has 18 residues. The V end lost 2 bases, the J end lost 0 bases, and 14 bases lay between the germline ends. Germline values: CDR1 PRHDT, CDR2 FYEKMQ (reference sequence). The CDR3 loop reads CASSLTGQAYSGANVLTF. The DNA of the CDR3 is TGTGCCAGCAGCTTAACCGGACAAGCTTACTCTGGGGCCAACGTCCTGACTTTC.

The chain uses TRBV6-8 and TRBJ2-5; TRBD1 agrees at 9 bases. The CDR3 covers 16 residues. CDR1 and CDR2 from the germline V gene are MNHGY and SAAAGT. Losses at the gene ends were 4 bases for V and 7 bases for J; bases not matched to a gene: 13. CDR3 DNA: TGTGCCAGCAGTTCCATCTCCGGGACAGGGCAAACGACCCAGTACTTC. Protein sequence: CASSSISGTGQTTQYF.

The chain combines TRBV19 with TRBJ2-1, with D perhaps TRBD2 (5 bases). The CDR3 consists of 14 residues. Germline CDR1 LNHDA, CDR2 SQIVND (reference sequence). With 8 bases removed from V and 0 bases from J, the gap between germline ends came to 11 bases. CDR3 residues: CASANSVSYNEQFF. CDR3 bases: TGTGCCAGTGCAAATAGCGTCTCCTACAATGAGCAGTTCTTC. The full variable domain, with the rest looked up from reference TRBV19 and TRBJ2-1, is DGGITQSPKYLFRKEGQNVTLSCEQNLNHDAMYWYRQDPGQGLRLIYYSQIVNDFQKGDIAEGYSVSREKKESFPLTVTSAQKNPTAFYLCASANSVSYNEQFFGPGTRLTVL.

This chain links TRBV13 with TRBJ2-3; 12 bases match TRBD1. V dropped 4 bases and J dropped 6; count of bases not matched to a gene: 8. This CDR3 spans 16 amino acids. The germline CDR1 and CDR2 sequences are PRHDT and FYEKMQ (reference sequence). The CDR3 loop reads CASSSTGTGGADTQYF. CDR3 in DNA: TGTGCCAGCAGCTCAACCGGGACAGGGGGCGCGGATACGCAGTATTTT.

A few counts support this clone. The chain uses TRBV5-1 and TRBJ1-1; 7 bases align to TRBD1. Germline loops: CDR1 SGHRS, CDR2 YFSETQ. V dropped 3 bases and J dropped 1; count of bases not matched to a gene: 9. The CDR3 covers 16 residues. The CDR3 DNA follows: TGCGCCAGCAGCTCACACAGGGGAGGCGGGAACACTGAAGCTTTCTTT. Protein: CASSSHRGGGNTEAFF.

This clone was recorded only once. CDR3 in DNA: TGTGCCTGGAGTCGGGGACAGGGAAGCAATCAGCCCCAGCATTTT. This encodes CAWSRGQGSNQPQHF. The chain recombines TRBV30 with TRBJ1-5; 9 positions agree with TRBD1. CDR3 length equals 15 residues. Per germline, CDR1 GTSNPN and CDR2 SVGIG (reference sequence). Trimming cost V 2 bases and J 1 base; bases outside gene matches: 3. Looking up the rest from reference TRBV30 and TRBJ1-5 gives the full variable domain: SQTIHQWPATLVQPVGSPLSLECTVEGTSNPNLYWYRQAAGRGLQLLFYSVGIGQISSEVPQNLSASRPQDRQFILSSKKLLLSDSGFYLCAWSRGQGSNQPQHFGDGTRLSIL.

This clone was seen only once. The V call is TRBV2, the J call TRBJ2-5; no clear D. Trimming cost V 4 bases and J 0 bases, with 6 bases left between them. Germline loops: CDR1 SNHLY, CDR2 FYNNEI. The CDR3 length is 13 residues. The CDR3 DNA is TGTGCCAGCAGTGCCGGGTACCAAGAGACCCAGTACTTC. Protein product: CASSAGYQETQYF. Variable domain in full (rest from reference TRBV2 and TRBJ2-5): EPEVTQTPSHQVTQMGQEVILRCVPISNHLYFYWYRQILGQKVEFLVSFYNNEISEKSEIFDDQFSVERPDGSNFTLKIRSTKLEDSAMYFCASSAGYQETQYFGPGTRLLVL.

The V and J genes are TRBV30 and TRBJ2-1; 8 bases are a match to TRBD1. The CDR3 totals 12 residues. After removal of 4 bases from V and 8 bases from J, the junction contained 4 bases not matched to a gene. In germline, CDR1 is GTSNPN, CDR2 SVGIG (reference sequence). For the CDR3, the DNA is TGTGCCTGGACCTTACAGGGGGATGAGCAGTTCTTC. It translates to CAWTLQGDEQFF. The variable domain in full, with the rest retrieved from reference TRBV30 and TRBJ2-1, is SQTIHQWPATLVQPVGSPLSLECTVEGTSNPNLYWYRQAAGRGLQLLFYSVGIGQISSEVPQNLSASRPQDRQFILSSKKLLLSDSGFYLCAWTLQGDEQFFGPGTRLTVL.

Here the CDR3 DNA reads TGTGCTAGTGCAGGGGTCGCTGGAAACACCATATATTTT. Protein sequence: CASAGVAGNTIYF. The rearrangement uses TRBV12-5 and TRBJ1-3; D is perhaps TRBD1 (6 bases). V lost 7 bases, J lost 2 bases, and 9 bases lay in between. CDR3 length: 13 residues. CDR1 is LGHNT and CDR2 is FRNRAP in the germline V gene.

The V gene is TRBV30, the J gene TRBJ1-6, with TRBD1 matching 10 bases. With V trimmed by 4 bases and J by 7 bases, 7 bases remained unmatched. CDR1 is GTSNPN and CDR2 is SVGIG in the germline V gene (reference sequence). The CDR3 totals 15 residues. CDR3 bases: TGTGCCTGGAACCCCGGGACAGGGGAAAATTCACCCCTCCACTTT. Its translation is CAWNPGTGENSPLHF.

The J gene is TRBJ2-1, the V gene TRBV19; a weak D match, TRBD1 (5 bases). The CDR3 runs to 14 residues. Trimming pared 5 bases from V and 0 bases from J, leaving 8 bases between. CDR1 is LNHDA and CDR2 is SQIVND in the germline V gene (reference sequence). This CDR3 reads CASSWGDSYNEQFF. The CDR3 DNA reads TGTGCCAGTAGTTGGGGCGACTCCTACAATGAGCAGTTCTTC.

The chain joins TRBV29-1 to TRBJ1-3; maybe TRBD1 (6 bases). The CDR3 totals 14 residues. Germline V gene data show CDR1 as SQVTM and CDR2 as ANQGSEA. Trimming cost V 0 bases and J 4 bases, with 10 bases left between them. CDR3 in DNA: TGCAGCGTTGAAGAGGGGGCCGGAGGAAACACCATATATTTT. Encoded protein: CSVEEGAGGNTIYF.

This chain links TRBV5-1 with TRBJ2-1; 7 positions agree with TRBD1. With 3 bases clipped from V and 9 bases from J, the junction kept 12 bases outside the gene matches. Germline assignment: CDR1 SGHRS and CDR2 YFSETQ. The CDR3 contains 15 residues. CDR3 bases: TGCGCCAGCAGCTCGACAGGGTTGTTTCCCAGTGAGCAGTTCTTC. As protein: CASSSTGLFPSEQFF.

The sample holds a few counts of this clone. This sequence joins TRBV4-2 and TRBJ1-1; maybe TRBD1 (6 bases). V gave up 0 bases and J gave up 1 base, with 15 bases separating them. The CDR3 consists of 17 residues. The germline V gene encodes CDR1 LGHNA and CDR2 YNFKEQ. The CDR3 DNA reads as TGTGCCAGCAGCCAAGACGTGGGGGGAGGGGGGAACACTGAAGCTTTCTTT. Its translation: CASSQDVGGGGNTEAFF.

CDR3 in amino acids: CASSLEGTSNEQFF. The CDR3 nucleotides read TGCGCCAGCAGCTTGGAGGGGACTAGCAATGAGCAGTTCTTC. The rearrangement joins TRBV5-1 to TRBJ2-1; 8 bases align to TRBD2. With 0 bases clipped from V and 6 bases from J, the junction kept 2 bases outside the gene matches. This CDR3 spans 14 amino acids. CDR1 and CDR2 (germline): SGHRS, YFSETQ.

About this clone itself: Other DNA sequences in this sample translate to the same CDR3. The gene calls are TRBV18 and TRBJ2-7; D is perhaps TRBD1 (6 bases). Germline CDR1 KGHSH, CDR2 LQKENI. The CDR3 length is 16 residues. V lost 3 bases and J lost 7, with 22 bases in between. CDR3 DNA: TGTGCCAGCTCACCCCTCGGTAATTTGGGGGCGGAAGAGCAGTACTTC. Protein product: CASSPLGNLGAEEQYF.